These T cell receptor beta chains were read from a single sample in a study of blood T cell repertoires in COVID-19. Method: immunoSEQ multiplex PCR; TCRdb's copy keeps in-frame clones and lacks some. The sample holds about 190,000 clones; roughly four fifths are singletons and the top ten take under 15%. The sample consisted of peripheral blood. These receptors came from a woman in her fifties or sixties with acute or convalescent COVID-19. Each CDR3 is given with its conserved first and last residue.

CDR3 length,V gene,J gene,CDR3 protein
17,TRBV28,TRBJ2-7,CASRTIATSSQGYEQYF
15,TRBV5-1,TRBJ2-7,CASSSGDGRAYEQYF
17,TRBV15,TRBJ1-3,CATSRAQGGRPGNTIYF
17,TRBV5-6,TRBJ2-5,CASSLDTSGGARETQYF
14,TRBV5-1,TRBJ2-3,CASSWEPSTDTQYF
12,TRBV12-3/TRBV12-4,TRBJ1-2,CASSTGGYGYTF
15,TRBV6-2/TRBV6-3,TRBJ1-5,CASSWKENSNQPQHF
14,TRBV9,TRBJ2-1,CASSAALVGGNQFF
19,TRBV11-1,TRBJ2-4,CASSLAVSGGDLAKNIQYF
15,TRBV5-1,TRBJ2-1,CASRLGLVVGNEQFF
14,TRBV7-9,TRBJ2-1,CASSSGSPVYEQFF
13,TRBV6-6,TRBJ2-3,CAIRQGSTDTQYF
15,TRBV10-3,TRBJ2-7,CAIRGGQGREDEQYF
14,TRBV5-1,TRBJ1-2,CASTKGEVSYGYTF
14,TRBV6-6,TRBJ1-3,CASVTGGSGNTIYF
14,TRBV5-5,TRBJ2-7,CASSLGGSSYEQYF
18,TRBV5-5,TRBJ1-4,CASSTTGTGAYLGEKLFF
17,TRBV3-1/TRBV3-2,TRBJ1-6,CASSQGKTGQGVSPLHF
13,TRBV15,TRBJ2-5,CATSRDEGETQYF
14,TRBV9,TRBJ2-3,CASSAGGGSDTQYF
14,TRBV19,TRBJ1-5,CASRRGGSNQPQHF
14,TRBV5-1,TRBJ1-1,CASRIRGLNTEAFF
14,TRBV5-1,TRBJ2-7,CASSLVGGGNEQYF
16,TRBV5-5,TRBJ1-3,CASSLVGTGAGNTIYF
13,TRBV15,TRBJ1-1,CATHRGGNTEAFF
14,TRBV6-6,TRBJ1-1,CASSRSLLNTEAFF
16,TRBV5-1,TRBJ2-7,CASSPRQGSLSYEQYF
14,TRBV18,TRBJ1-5,CASSPTGGGQPQHF
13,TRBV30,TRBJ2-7,CAWMSPGGREQYF
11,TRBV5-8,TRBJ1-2,CASRQGFGYTF
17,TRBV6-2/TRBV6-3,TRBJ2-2,CASSNQQGAPNTGELFF
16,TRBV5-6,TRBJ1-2,CASSGTGLVLIEGYTF
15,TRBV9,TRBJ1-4,CASSVEDRGTEKLFF
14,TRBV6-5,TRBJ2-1,CASLGTSFPNEQFF
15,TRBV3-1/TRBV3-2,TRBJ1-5,CASSQDTGKDQPQHF
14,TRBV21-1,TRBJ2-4,CASKRGLAKNIQYF
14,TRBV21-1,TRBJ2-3,CASSLLAVTDTQYF
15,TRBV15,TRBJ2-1,CATSRGGTWENEQFF
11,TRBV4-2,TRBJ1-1,CASNGRSEAFF
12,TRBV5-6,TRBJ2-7,CASAGAPYEQYF
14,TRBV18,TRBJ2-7,CASSPPARGYEQYF
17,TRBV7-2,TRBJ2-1,CASSSSLLAGAGNEQFF
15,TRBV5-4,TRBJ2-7,CASSSPGQGAYEQYF
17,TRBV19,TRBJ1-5,CASSLGQGIGSNQPQHF
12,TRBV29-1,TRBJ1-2,CSVADSPYGYTF
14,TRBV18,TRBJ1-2,CASSPDRANYGYTF
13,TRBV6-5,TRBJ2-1,CASGQVPYNEQFF
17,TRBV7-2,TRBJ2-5,CASSLAGTSGGKETQYF
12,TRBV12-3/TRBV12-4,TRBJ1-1,CASSGGYPEAFF
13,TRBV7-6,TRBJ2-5,CASSLEERGTQYF
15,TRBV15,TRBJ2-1,CATSGTLRYYNEQFF
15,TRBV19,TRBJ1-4,CASSLQTASNEKLFF
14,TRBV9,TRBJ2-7,CASSLTGGFGEQYF
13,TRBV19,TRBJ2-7,CASRSSGTPEQYF
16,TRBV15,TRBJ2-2,CATSSRGQGWTGELFF
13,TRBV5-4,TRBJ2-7,CASSFQGIGEQYF
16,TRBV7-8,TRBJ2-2,CASSSSRVENTGELFF
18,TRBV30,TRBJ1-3,CAWGTGQGFVSSGNTIYF